The 26 T cell receptor beta chains in this list originate from one sample, sequenced in a study of T cells in Graves' hyperthyroidism and ophthalmopathy. It was RNA transcripts that yielded the amplified TCR beta CDR3 regions. Primed by the HTBI set, a first-round RT-PCR was run on the TCR CDR3. TCRdb re-called the multiplex PCR reads with MiXCR, one entry per CDR3 protein. The sample contains around 300,000 distinct CDR3 sequences, roughly an eighth of which appear only once. Material: blood. The receptor source for this set is a woman between 40 and 55 years old with Graves' ophthalmopathy.

This clonotype was recorded at least ten times. The chain carries TRBV5-1 and TRBJ1-1; 7 positions agree with TRBD1. CDR1 and CDR2 (germline): SGHRS, YFSETQ. The CDR3 consists of 14 residues. V gave up 5 bases and J gave up 1 base; unmatched junction bases: 5. CDR3: CASRRGQENTEAFF. The CDR3 bases are TGCGCCAGCAGACGAGGACAGGAGAACACTGAAGCTTTCTTT. Together with reference TRBV5-1 and TRBJ1-1, the CDR3 gives the full variable domain: KAGVTQTPRYLIKTRGQQVTLSCSPISGHRSVSWYQQTPGQGLQFLFEYFSETQRNKGNFPGRFSGRQFSNSRSEMNVSTLELGDSALYLCASRRGQENTEAFFGQGTRLTVV.

The V and J genes are TRBV5-1 and TRBJ2-5, with 7 bases lining up with TRBD2. This CDR3 has 15 amino acids. V gave up 4 bases and J gave up 1 base; unmatched junction bases: 7. CDR1 is SGHRS and CDR2 is YFSETQ in the germline V gene. The CDR3 protein is CASSRTSAGQETQYF. The DNA of the CDR3 is TGCGCCAGCAGCCGAACTAGCGCCGGCCAAGAGACCCAGTACTTC.

This clonotype came up many times. The rearrangement uses TRBV6-1 and TRBJ1-5; the D is unclear. Between the trimmed V and J ends, which lost 2 bases and 0 bases, there was a span of 5 bases. Germline-derived CDR1 and CDR2 are MNHNS and SASEGT. The CDR3 contains 14 residues. CDR3 sequence (DNA): TGTGCCAGCAGTGAAACGGGTAGCAATCAGCCCCAGCATTTT. Protein product: CASSETGSNQPQHF.

A word on this clonotype: Possible read error: a much larger clone is one base away. Because the CDR3 is missing its conserved closing phenylalanine or tryptophan, this is likely a read error. The chain has TRBV6-1 and TRBJ1-5, with D perhaps TRBD1 (5 bases). Germline CDR1 and CDR2: MNHNS and SASEGT. V lost 7 bases, J lost 0 bases, and 7 bases lay in between. The CDR3 extends over 13 amino acids. The CDR3 DNA reads TGTGCCAGCATGGGGCTTAGCAATCAGCCCCAGCATTCT. This sequence encodes CASMGLSNQPQHS.

This clonotype has a handful of counts. The J gene is TRBJ2-2, the V gene TRBV20-1; TRBD2 matches at 14 bases. The CDR3 covers 17 residues. CDR1 DFQATT and CDR2 SNEGSKA come from the germline V gene (reference sequence). V shed 3 bases and J 7 bases; nucleotides not matched to a gene: 10. The DNA for the CDR3 is TGCAGTGCTAGCCTCCCGGGACTAGCGGGAGCGGGCGGGGAGCTGTTTTTT. Amino acid sequence: CSASLPGLAGAGGELFF.

This clonotype was found many times. The V and J genes are TRBV20-1 and TRBJ2-7; TRBD1 agrees at 10 bases. V gave up 6 bases and J gave up 5 bases; unmatched junction bases: 22. CDR1 is DFQATT and CDR2 is SNEGSKA in the germline V gene (reference sequence). The CDR3 covers 18 residues. The CDR3 sequence is CSAYSPFLRTGGFDEQYF. The CDR3 DNA is TGCAGTGCGTATTCCCCATTTTTAAGGACAGGGGGTTTTGACGAGCAGTACTTC.

This clonotype showed up many times. The chain is built from TRBV6-1 and TRBJ2-5; the match to TRBD2 covers 9 bases. This CDR3 comprises 15 residues. CDR1 and CDR2 (germline): MNHNS, SASEGT. The V segment lost 2 bases and the J segment 2 bases; nucleotides outside the gene matches: 3. The CDR3 loop is CASSELAGFQETQYF. The CDR3 DNA is TGTGCCAGCAGTGAACTAGCGGGGTTTCAAGAGACCCAGTACTTC.

This clonotype was counted many times. V usage is TRBV6-1 and J usage is TRBJ1-5, with D possibly matching TRBD1 (5 bases). Germline CDR1 reads MNHNS; CDR2 reads SASEGT. There are 15 residues in the CDR3. V shed 1 base and J shed 6 bases, with 13 bases lying between them. The CDR3 nucleotides read TGTGCCAGCAGTGAAGGCGCCGGGGGGAGTCAGCCCCAGCATTTT. It is translated as CASSEGAGGSQPQHF.

This clonotype has only a few counts. This chain links TRBV19 with TRBJ2-5; 14 bases line up with TRBD2. The CDR3 totals 16 residues. Germline V gene sequence: CDR1 LNHDA, CDR2 SQIVND (reference sequence). J was trimmed by 1 base and V by 4 bases; bases with no gene match: 2. The CDR3 protein is CASSKTSGRVQETQYF. The CDR3, as DNA: TGTGCCAGTAGTAAGACTAGCGGGAGGGTCCAAGAGACCCAGTACTTC. Variable domain in full (rest from reference TRBV19 and TRBJ2-5): DGGITQSPKYLFRKEGQNVTLSCEQNLNHDAMYWYRQDPGQGLRLIYYSQIVNDFQKGDIAEGYSVSREKKESFPLTVTSAQKNPTAFYLCASSKTSGRVQETQYFGPGTRLLVL.

This clonotype has ten or more counts. The chain links TRBV6-1 to TRBJ1-5, with 7 nucleotides matching TRBD1. This CDR3 region has 14 residues. Germline loops: CDR1 MNHNS, CDR2 SASEGT. V dropped 2 bases and J dropped 7; count of bases not matched to a gene: 5. This CDR3 reads CASSETGVQQPQHF. In nucleotides, the CDR3 is TGTGCCAGCAGTGAAACAGGGGTTCAACAGCCCCAGCATTTT.

This clonotype has just a few counts. The CDR3 sequence: CASRPGAYNYEQYF. CDR3 nucleotides: TGTGCCAGCAGACCGGGGGCCTATAACTACGAGCAGTACTTC. This chain links TRBV6-1 with TRBJ2-7; D possibly uses TRBD1 or TRBD2 (6 bases each). Per the germline V gene, CDR1 is MNHNS and CDR2 is SASEGT. This CDR3 spans 14 amino acids. The V gene lost 6 bases and the J gene lost 3 bases, with 15 bases spanning the gap.

This clonotype has a count of ten or more. J is TRBJ2-1 and V is TRBV11-3, with unresolved D. CDR1 is SGHNT and CDR2 is YENEEA in the germline V gene. V was pared by 3 bases and J by 7 bases, with 7 bases between. The CDR3 has 12 residues. DNA for the CDR3: TGTGCCAGCAGCTTTTTTGGGAATGAGCAGTTCTTC. This encodes CASSFFGNEQFF. Drawing the rest from reference TRBV11-3 and TRBJ2-1, the complete variable domain is EAGVVQSPRYKIIEKKQPVAFWCNPISGHNTLYWYLQNLGQGPELLIRYENEEAVDDSQLPKDRFSAERLKGVDSTLKIQPAELGDSAVYLCASSFFGNEQFFGPGTRLTVL.

This clonotype was recorded many times. This chain links TRBV2 with TRBJ1-2; D ambiguous. CDR3 length: 13 amino acids. Trimming removed 4 bases from V and 3 bases from J, with 9 bases in between. Germline V gene sequence: CDR1 SNHLY, CDR2 FYNNEI. The CDR3 loop reads CASSVAGDYGYTF. In DNA form, the CDR3 reads TGTGCCAGCAGTGTTGCCGGGGACTATGGCTACACCTTC.

This clonotype was counted between two and nine times. V is TRBV24-1 and J is TRBJ2-2; 11 bases align to TRBD1. Germline V gene sequence: CDR1 KGHDR, CDR2 SFDVKD. The CDR3 is 21 amino acids. Trimming at V came to 7 bases and at J to 3 bases, leaving 21 bases not matched to a gene. The CDR3 spells CATRNPGGTGGAGTYTGELFF. In DNA form, the CDR3 reads TGTGCCACCAGAAACCCGGGCGGGACAGGGGGAGCGGGAACCTACACCGGGGAGCTGTTTTTT.

Many counts were recorded for this clonotype. The chain couples TRBV12-3 or TRBV12-4 to TRBJ1-3; D may be TRBD1 (5 bases). The V gene lost 7 bases and the J gene lost 2 bases, with 12 bases spanning the gap. This CDR3 spans 14 amino acids. The CDR3 loop reads CASTLTVAGNTIYF. The CDR3 coding sequence is TGTGCCAGCACGCTGACAGTGGCTGGAAACACCATATATTTT.

As for this clonotype: Possible read error: a much larger clone is one base away. The V gene is TRBV7-2, the J gene TRBJ1-1, with unresolved D. The CDR3 is 14 amino acids. The V end was cut by 8 bases, the J end by 5 bases, with 18 bases between. Germline V gene data show CDR1 as SGHTA and CDR2 as FQGNSA. Here the CDR3 reads CASDTDPEETEAFF. CDR3 bases: TGTGCCAGCGATACGGACCCCGAGGAGACTGAAGCTTTCTTT.

This clonotype was detected many times. The V gene is TRBV2, the J gene TRBJ1-1, with D tentatively TRBD1 (6 bases). This CDR3 has 16 residues. In germline, CDR1 is SNHLY, CDR2 FYNNEI. V was cut by 4 bases and J by 2 bases, with 17 bases left in between. The CDR3 sequence: CASSGLAWTVNTEAFF. In DNA, the CDR3 is TGTGCCAGCAGTGGCCTCGCTTGGACAGTCAACACTGAAGCTTTCTTT.

The chain has TRBV29-1 and TRBJ2-3; no definite D call. The CDR3 length is 14 residues. Germline CDR1 SQVTM, CDR2 ANQGSEA. With 4 bases removed from V and 4 bases from J, the gap between germline ends came to 15 bases. The CDR3 region has the DNA TGCAGCGTTGCCACCTTGGCCGGCCCAGATACGCAGTATTTT. Protein product: CSVATLAGPDTQYF.

This clonotype has a count of ten or more. V gene TRBV2 combines with J gene TRBJ2-2, with a tentative D call TRBD1 (6 bases). This CDR3 has 13 residues. Germline V gene sequence: CDR1 SNHLY, CDR2 FYNNEI. Trimming cost V 6 bases and J 5 bases, with 10 bases left between them. CDR3 nucleotide sequence: TGTGCCAGCAGAGTTGACAGGACCGGGGAGCTGTTTTTT. It is translated as CASRVDRTGELFF. Based on the CDR3 plus reference TRBV2 and TRBJ2-2, the full variable domain is EPEVTQTPSHQVTQMGQEVILRCVPISNHLYFYWYRQILGQKVEFLVSFYNNEISEKSEIFDDQFSVERPDGSNFTLKIRSTKLEDSAMYFCASRVDRTGELFFGEGSRLTVL.

This clonotype has at least ten counts. The chain carries TRBV11-3 and TRBJ2-5, with a weak D call TRBD2 (5 bases). The germline gives CDR1 SGHNT, CDR2 YENEEA. Trimming pared 8 bases from V and 0 bases from J, leaving 7 bases between. This CDR3 has 12 amino acids. The DNA of the CDR3 is TGTGCCAGCCAAGCGGACCAAGAGACCCAGTACTTC. It translates to CASQADQETQYF.

This clonotype was seen only a few times. This rearrangement joins TRBV19 to TRBJ2-1; possible D gene TRBD2, 6 bases. The CDR3 loop spans 17 amino acids. V lost 3 bases, J lost 4 bases, and 19 bases lay in between. CDR1 is LNHDA and CDR2 is SQIVND in the germline V gene (reference sequence). The CDR3 reads CASSIRSSGVQYNEQFF. CDR3 sequence (DNA): TGTGCCAGTAGTATCCGTTCCTCGGGGGTCCAATACAATGAGCAGTTCTTC.

This clonotype has a count of ten or more. The chain is built from TRBV6-1 and TRBJ2-6; no clear D gene. The V and J ends lost 2 bases and 2 bases respectively, with 7 bases between them. CDR1 and CDR2 from the germline V gene are MNHNS and SASEGT. The CDR3 totals 15 residues. CDR3 sequence (DNA): TGTGCCAGCAGTGAATCGGGTACTGGGGCCAACGTCCTGACTTTC. Its protein is CASSESGTGANVLTF.

This clonotype was found many times. V usage is TRBV20-1 and J usage is TRBJ1-1; D is undetermined. This CDR3 has 14 residues. V gave up 2 bases and J gave up 0 bases, with 10 bases separating them. CDR1 is DFQATT, CDR2 SNEGSKA, per germline (reference sequence). For the CDR3, the DNA is TGCAGTGCTAGAAAGACCCTAATGAACACTGAAGCTTTCTTT. It yields the protein CSARKTLMNTEAFF.

With respect to this clonotype: One junction end does not reproduce the germline sequence, and a read error may be involved. The chain carries TRBV11-3 and TRBJ2-7, with D unresolved. The CDR3 has 15 residues. The V gene's germline CDR1 is SGHNT and CDR2 YENEEA. DNA of the CDR3: TGTGCCGGCAGCTTAGGATCCCGATCCCACTACGAGCAGTACTTC. Encoded protein: CAGSLGSRSHYEQYF.

The table lists this clonotype with many counts. This chain uses TRBV11-2 with TRBJ1-1; no clear D gene. V lost 5 bases, J lost 2 bases, and 15 bases lay in between. Germline assignment: CDR1 SGHAT and CDR2 FQNNGV. This CDR3 has 15 amino acids. CDR3 amino acids: CASSPPALLNTEAFF. The CDR3 DNA follows: TGTGCCAGCAGCCCCCCCGCATTACTTAACACTGAAGCTTTCTTT.

This clonotype was seen repeatedly, ten times or more. The V call is TRBV10-1, the J call TRBJ1-1, with D possibly being TRBD1 (6 bases). Trimming stripped 6 bases from V and 5 bases from J, with 16 bases between. This CDR3 is built from 14 residues. Looked up from germline, CDR1 is WNHNN and CDR2 is SYGVQD (reference sequence). The CDR3 DNA reads as TGCGCCAGCAGCCCCCGTGGGGGCATGACTGAAGCTTTCTTT. Its translation: CASSPRGGMTEAFF.